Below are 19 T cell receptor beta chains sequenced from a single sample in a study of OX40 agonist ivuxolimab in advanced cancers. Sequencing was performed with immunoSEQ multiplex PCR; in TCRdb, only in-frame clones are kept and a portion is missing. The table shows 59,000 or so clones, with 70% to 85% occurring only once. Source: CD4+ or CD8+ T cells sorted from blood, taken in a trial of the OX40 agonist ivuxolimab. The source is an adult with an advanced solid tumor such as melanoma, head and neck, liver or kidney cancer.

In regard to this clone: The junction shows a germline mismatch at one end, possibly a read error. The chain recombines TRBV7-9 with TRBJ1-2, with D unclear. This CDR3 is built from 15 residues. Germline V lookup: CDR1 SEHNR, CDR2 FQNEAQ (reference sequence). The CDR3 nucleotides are TGCGCCAGCAGCCAAGATTTATGGGAGAACTATGGCTACACCTTC. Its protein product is CASSQDLWENYGYTF.

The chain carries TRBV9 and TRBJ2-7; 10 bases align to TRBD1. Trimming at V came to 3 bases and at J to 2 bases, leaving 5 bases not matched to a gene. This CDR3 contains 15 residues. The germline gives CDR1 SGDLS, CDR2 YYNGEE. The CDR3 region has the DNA TGTGCCAGCAGCGCCCGGGACAGGGGCCCCTACGAGCAGTACTTC. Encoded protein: CASSARDRGPYEQYF.

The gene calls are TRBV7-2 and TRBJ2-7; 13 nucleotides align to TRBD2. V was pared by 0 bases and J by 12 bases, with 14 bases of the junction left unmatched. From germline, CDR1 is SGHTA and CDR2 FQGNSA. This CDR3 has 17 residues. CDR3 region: CASSLAPWTSGGGLGYF. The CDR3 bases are TGTGCCAGCAGCTTAGCGCCTTGGACTAGCGGGGGAGGGTTAGGGTACTTC.

Written as DNA, the CDR3 is TGTGCCAGCAGCTTTGAAGGGGGGTTTTTCACTGAAGCTTTCTTT. Its protein is CASSFEGGFFTEAFF. The chain uses TRBV7-9 and TRBJ1-1, with D tentatively TRBD1 (6 bases). The CDR3 sequence is 15 residues long. The germline CDR1 and CDR2 sequences are SEHNR and FQNEAQ (reference sequence). V was pared by 3 bases and J by 4 bases, with 15 bases between. The whole variable domain, remainder taken from reference TRBV7-9 and TRBJ1-1, is DTGVSQNPRHKITKRGQNVTFRCDPISEHNRLYWYRQTLGQGPEFLTYFQNEAQLEKSRLLSDRFSAERPKGSFSTLEIQRTEQGDSAMYLCASSFEGGFFTEAFFGQGTRLTVV.

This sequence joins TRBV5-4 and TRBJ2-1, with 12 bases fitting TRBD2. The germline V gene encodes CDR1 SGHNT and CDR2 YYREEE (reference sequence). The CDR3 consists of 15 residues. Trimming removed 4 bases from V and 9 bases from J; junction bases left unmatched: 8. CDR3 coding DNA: TGTGCCAGCAGCCGGACTAGCGGGAACTGGGGTGAGCAGTTCTTC. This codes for CASSRTSGNWGEQFF.

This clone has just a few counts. The CDR3, as DNA: TGTGCCAGCAGCTTAGGCAGATTCATAGCCAAAAACATTCAGTACTTC. Translated: CASSLGRFIAKNIQYF. The rearrangement uses TRBV7-8 and TRBJ2-4; D not certain. The CDR3 loop spans 16 amino acids. In germline, CDR1 is SGHVS, CDR2 FQNEAQ. V lost 1 base and J lost 0, with 10 bases in between.

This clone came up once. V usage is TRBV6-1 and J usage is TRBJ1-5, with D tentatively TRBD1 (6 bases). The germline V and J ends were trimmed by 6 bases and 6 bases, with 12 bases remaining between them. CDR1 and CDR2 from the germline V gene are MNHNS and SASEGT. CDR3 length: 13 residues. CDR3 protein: CASSRQAGQPQHF. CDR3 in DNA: TGTGCCAGCAGCCGACAGGCCGGTCAGCCCCAGCATTTT.

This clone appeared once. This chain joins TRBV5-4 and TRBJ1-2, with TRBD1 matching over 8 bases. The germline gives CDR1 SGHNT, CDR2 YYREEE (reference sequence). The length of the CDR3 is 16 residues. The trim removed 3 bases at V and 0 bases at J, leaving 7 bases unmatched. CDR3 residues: CASSSWTGPPNYGYTF. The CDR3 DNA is TGTGCCAGCAGCTCCTGGACAGGGCCGCCTAACTATGGCTACACCTTC.

CDR3 protein: CASSDPLGRDIQYF. The CDR3 DNA sequence: TGTGCCAGCAGCGACCCGCTAGGGAGGGACATTCAGTACTTC. The chain employs TRBV5-4 and TRBJ2-4; TRBD2 aligns across 7 bases. CDR1 is SGHNT, CDR2 YYREEE, per germline (reference sequence). The CDR3 has 14 amino acids. V lost 4 bases to trimming and J lost 8 bases; unmatched junction nucleotides: 9.

The CDR3 DNA is TGTGCCAGCTCACCAAACAGGGGGCTTAGTGAAAAACTGTTTTTT. Translating it yields CASSPNRGLSEKLFF. The V call is TRBV18, the J call TRBJ1-4, with TRBD1 identical over 9 bases. The CDR3 covers 15 residues. The ends lost 2 bases at V and 7 bases at J; junction bases unmatched: 5. Germline lookup yields CDR1 KGHSH and CDR2 LQKENI.

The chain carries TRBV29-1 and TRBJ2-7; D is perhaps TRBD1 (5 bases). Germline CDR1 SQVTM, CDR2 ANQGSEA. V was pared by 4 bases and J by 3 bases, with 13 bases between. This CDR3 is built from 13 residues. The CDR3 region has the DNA TGCAGCGTTGTGGACATTTTATTCTACGAGCAGTACTTC. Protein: CSVVDILFYEQYF.

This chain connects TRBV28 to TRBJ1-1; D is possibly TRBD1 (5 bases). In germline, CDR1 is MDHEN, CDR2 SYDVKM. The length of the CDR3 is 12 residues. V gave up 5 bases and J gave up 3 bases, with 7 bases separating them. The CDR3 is CASSRGDTEAFF. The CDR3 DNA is TGTGCCAGCAGTCGGGGGGACACTGAAGCTTTCTTT.

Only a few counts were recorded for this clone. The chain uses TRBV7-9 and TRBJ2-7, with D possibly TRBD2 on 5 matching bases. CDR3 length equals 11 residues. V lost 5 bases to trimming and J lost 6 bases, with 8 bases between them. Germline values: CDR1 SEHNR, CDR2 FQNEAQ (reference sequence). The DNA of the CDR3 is TGTGCCAGCAGCCTGCGGGCCGAGCAGTACTTC. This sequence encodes CASSLRAEQYF.

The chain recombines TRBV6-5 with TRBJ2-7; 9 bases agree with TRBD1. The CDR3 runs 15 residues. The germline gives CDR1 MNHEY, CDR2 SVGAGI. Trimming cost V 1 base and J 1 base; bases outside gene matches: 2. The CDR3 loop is CASSYYGTGSYEQYF. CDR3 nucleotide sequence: TGTGCCAGCAGTTACTATGGGACAGGGTCCTACGAGCAGTACTTC.

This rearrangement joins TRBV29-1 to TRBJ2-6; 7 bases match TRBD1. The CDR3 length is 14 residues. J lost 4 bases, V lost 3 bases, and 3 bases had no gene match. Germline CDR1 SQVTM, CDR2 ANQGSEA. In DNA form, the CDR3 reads TGCAGCGTTGAGGGGACAGCCGGGGCCAACGTCCTGACTTTC. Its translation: CSVEGTAGANVLTF.

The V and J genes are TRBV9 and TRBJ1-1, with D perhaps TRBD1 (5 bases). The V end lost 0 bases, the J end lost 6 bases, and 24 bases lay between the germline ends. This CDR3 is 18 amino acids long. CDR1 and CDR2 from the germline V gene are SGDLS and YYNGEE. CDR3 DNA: TGTGCCAGCAGCGTAGCGAGTAGGAAGGGACTTGGAGGAGCTGAAGCTTTCTTT. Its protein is CASSVASRKGLGGAEAFF.

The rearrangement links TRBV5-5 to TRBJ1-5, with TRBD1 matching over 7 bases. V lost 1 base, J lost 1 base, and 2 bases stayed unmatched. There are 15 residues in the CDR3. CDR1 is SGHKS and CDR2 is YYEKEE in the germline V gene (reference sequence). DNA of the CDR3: TGTGCCAGCAGCTTGCGAGGGGGCAGCAATCAGCCCCAGCATTTT. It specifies CASSLRGGSNQPQHF.

The CDR3 DNA follows: TGTGCCAGCAGCGTCGGAGGGGCAAGGGACATTCAGTACTTC. Amino acid sequence: CASSVGGARDIQYF. The V call is TRBV9, the J call TRBJ2-4; TRBD2 might be the D (6 bases). V dropped 2 bases and J dropped 8 bases, with 14 bases sitting between them. Looked up from germline, CDR1 is SGDLS and CDR2 is YYNGEE. This CDR3 has 14 amino acids.

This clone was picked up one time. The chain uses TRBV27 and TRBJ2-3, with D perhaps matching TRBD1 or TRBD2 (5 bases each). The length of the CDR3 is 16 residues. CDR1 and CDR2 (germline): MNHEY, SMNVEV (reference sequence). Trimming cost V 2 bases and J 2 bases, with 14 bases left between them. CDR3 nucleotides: TGTGCCAGCAGTTTAGGGACCCCGAGGCCCACAGATACGCAGTATTTT. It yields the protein CASSLGTPRPTDTQYF.